This T cell receptor (beta chain) derives from a study of metastatic and nonmetastatic thyroid tumors. The table lists this clone with many counts. This CDR3 spans 15 amino acids. The germline V gene has CDR1 ENHRY and CDR2 SYGVKD. Trimming removed 5 bases at V and 2 bases at J, with 13 bases between. TCRdb re-analyzed the PCR reads using MiXCR. Of about 89,000 clones listed, under 15% are singletons. Until they underwent thyroid surgery, no patient had received any treatment. The TCR comes from a female donor with papillary thyroid cancer or a benign thyroid nodule (not recorded which). Some clones in this sample may be carry-over from other donors' samples. The sequenced sample was tumor tissue. The chain recombines TRBV10-3 with TRBJ1-5; maybe TRBD1 (6 bases). The CDR3 region has the DNA TGTGCCATCAGTACACAGGGTAGGGGCAATCAGCCCCAGCATTTT. Translated, it gives CAISTQGRGNQPQHF.